Presented here are 4 T cell receptor beta chains from one specimen sequenced in a study of regulatory T cells in long-lasting Graves disease. CDR3 regions were amplified by Arm-PCR using iRepertoire HTBI primers to build TCR beta libraries. TCRdb re-called the multiplex PCR reads with MiXCR, one entry per CDR3 protein. The sample records 530,000 or so distinct CDR3 sequences, approximately 15% being singletons. Time point meaning: newly diagnosed GD, antithyroid drugs for less than 3 months. With RNA extracted from PBMCs as input, the TCR library was made. These data also formed part of another study, on T cells in Graves' hyperthyroidism and ophthalmopathy.

This material consisted of peripheral blood mononuclear cells (PBMCs), taken at new diagnosis, from a patient treated with antithyroid drugs. The receptors derive from a man aged 25 to 45 with Graves disease.

The gene calls are TRBV6-2 or TRBV6-3 and TRBJ2-7; a weak D match, TRBD2 (6 bases). The J call may be mistaken, given a closer DNA end match to TRBJ2-5. The CDR3 extends over 19 amino acids. Germline V gene sequence: CDR1 MNHEY, CDR2 SVGEGT. CDR3 region: CASGSWRANNWVEQETQYF. The CDR3 bases are TGTGCCAGCGGATCCTGGAGGGCCAATAATTGGGTTGAGCAGGAGACCCAGTACTTC.

At least ten counts were recorded for this clonotype. The V and J genes are TRBV19 and TRBJ1-1; 7 bases are a match to TRBD1. This CDR3 spans 15 amino acids. CDR1 and CDR2 from the germline V gene are LNHDA and SQIVND (reference sequence). V was clipped by 10 bases and J by 5 bases; unmatched bases: 16. DNA for the CDR3: TGTGCCACCCTGAGGGCAGGGGGAAGTCGGACTGAAGCTTTCTTT. Translating gives CATLRAGGSRTEAFF.

This clonotype has ten or more counts. This chain joins TRBV27 and TRBJ2-1; 15 bases fit TRBD2. This CDR3 is built from 16 residues. Germline V gene sequence: CDR1 MNHEY, CDR2 SMNVEV (reference sequence). V gave up 1 base and J gave up 7 bases; unmatched junction bases: 2. The CDR3 loop is CASSLLGLAGGNEQFF. The CDR3 region has the DNA TGTGCCAGCAGTTTATTGGGACTAGCGGGAGGTAATGAGCAGTTCTTC.

This clonotype was observed many times. V usage is TRBV27 and J usage is TRBJ2-1; 13 positions match TRBD2. The CDR3 runs 15 residues. CDR1 and CDR2 from the germline V gene are MNHEY and SMNVEV (reference sequence). The junction had 7 bases not matched to a gene; V was cut back by 6 bases and J by 8 bases. CDR3 residues: CASSIGTSGIDEQFF. CDR3 bases: TGTGCCAGCAGCATAGGGACTAGCGGGATTGATGAGCAGTTCTTC.